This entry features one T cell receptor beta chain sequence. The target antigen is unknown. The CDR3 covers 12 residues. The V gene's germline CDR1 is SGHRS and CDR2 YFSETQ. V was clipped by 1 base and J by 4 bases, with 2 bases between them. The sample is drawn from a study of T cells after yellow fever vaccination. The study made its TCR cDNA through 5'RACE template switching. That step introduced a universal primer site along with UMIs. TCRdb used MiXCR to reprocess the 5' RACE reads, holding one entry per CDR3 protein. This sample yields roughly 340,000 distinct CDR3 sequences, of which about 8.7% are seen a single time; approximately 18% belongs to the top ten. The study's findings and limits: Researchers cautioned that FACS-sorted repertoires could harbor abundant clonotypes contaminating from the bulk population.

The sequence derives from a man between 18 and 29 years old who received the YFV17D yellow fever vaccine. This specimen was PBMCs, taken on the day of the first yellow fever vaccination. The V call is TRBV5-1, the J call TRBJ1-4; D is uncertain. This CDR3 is CASSLLNEKLFF. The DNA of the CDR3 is TGCGCCAGCAGCTTGCTTAATGAAAAACTGTTTTTT.